This T cell receptor beta chain was recorded in a study of radiotherapy plus CTLA-4 blockade in lung cancer (dated by TCRdb to the late 2010s). As for the study more broadly: Among enrolled patients, 15% to 20% had an objective response and roughly 30% reached disease control. Beyond this particular receptor, the publication reports: The strongest predictors of response, as reported, were early dynamic changes in blood T cell clones along with a rise in serum interferon-beta after radiation. After treatment with radiotherapy and ipilimumab, TCR clones that came from tumors expanded in the peripheral blood.

In this study, focal radiation therapy paired with CTLA-4 blockade (ipilimumab) was tested in patients who had chemo-refractory metastatic non-small-cell lung cancer. The library was obtained by the immunoSEQ multiplex PCR assay. This immuneACCESS table, as held by TCRdb, lists in-frame sequences with V and J called but not all clones. Of the missing ones, under half trace to an unresolved V gene in checked studies; the others have no known cause. Counted in this sample were 60,000 to 65,000 clones; roughly 77% of them appeared once. The biggest ten clones account for about 4.4% of the sample. As concerns this clone: Its antigen has not been determined. Base qualities are not provided; no much larger clone lies one nucleotide away.

V and J lose 8 bases and 2 bases, and a span of 12 bases separates them. The CDR3 goes from the cysteine to the phenylalanine over 13 residues. CDR3 DNA is the only sequence kept; it has 39 bases, read in frame from the first base. The germline V gene sets CDR1 to SGHTA and CDR2 to FQGNSA. The receptor comes from a human donor with non-small cell lung cancer who had a complete response to radiotherapy plus ipilimumab. The chain joins TRBV7-2 to TRBJ1-1, with TRBD1 tentatively as D gene (5 bases match). The starting material was peripheral blood, obtained from a patient treated with radiotherapy plus ipilimumab. The DNA sequence is given as TGTGCCAGCCTGTCAGGGACCAACACTGAAGCTTTCTTT. Its translation is CASLSGTNTEAFF.